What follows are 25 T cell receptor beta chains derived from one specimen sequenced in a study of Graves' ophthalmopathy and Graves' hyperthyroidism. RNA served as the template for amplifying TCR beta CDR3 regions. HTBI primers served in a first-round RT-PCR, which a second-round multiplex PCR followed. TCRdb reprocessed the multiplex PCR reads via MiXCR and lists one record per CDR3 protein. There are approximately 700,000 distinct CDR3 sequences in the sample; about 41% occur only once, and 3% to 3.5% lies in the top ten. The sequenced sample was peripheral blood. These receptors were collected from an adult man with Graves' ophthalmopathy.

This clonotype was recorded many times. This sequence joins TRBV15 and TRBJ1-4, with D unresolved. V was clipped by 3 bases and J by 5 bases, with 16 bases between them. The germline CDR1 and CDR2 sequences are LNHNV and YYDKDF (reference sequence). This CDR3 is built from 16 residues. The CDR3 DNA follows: TGTGCCACCAGCAGCCACGTCGGGATCAAGAATGAAAAACTGTTTTTT. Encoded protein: CATSSHVGIKNEKLFF.

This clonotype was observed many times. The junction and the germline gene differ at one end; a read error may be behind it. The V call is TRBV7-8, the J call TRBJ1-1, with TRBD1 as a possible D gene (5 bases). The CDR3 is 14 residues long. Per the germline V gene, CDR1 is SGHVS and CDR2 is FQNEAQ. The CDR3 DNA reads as TGTGCCAGCAGCCCTGGGGGGGTGAAAACTGAAGCTTTCTTT. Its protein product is CASSPGGVKTEAFF. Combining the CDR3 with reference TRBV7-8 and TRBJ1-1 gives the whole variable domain GAGVSQSPRYKVAKRGQDVALRCDPISGHVSLFWYQQALGQGPEFLTYFQNEAQLDKSGLPSDRFFAERPEGSVSTLKIQRTQQEDSAVYLCASSPGGVKTEAFFGQGTRLTVV.

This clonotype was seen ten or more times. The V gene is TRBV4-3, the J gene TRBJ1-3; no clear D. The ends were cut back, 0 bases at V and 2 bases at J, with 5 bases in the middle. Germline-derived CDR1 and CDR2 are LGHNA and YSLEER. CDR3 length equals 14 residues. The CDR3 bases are TGCGCCAGCAGCCAAGAGGGTCCTGGAAACACCATATATTTT. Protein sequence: CASSQEGPGNTIYF.

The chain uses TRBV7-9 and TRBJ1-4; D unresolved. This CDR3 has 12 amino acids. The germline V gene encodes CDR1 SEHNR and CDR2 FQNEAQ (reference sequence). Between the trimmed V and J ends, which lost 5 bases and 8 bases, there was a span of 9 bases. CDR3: CASSADREKLFF. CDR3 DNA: TGTGCCAGCAGCGCAGACCGGGAAAAACTGTTTTTT.

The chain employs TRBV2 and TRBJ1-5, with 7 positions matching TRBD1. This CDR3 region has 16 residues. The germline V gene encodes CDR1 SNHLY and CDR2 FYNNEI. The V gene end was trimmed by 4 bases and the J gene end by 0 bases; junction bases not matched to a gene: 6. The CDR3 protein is CASSGPGTDSNQPQHF. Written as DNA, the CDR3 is TGTGCCAGCAGTGGACCCGGGACAGATAGCAATCAGCCCCAGCATTTT.

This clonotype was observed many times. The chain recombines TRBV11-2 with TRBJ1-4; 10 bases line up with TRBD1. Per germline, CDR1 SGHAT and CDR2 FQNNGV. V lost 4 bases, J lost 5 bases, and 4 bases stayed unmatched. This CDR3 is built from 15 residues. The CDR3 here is CASSYQGQGNEKLFF. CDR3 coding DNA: TGTGCCAGCAGCTACCAGGGACAGGGGAATGAAAAACTGTTTTTT.

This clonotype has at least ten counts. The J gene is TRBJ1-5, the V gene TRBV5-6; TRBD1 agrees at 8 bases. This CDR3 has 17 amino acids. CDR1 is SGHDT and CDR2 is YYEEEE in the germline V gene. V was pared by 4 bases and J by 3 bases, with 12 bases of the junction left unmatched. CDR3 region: CASSLRTGRGLNQPQHF. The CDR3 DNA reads TGTGCCAGCAGCCTGCGGACGGGCAGGGGGCTCAATCAGCCCCAGCATTTT.

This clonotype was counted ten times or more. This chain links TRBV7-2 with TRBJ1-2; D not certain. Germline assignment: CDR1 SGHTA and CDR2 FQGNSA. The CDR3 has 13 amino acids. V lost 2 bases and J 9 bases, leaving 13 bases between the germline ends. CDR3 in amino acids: CASSLNELLSYTF. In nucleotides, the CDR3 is TGTGCCAGCAGCTTAAACGAGCTATTAAGCTACACCTTC.

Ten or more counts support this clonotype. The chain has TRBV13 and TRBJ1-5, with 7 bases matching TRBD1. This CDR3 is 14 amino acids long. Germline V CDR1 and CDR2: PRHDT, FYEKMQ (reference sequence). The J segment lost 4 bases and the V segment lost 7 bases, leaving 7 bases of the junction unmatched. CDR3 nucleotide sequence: TGTGCCAGCAACCAAGACAGGGAGAATCAGCCCCAGCATTTT. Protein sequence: CASNQDRENQPQHF.

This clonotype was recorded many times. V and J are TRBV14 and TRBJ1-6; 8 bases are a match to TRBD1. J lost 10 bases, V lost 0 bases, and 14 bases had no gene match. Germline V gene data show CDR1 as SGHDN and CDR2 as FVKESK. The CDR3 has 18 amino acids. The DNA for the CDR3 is TGTGCCAGCAGCCAAGATGGCAGGGGGCCTGAAGTTAGATCACCCCTCCACTTT. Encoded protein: CASSQDGRGPEVRSPLHF.

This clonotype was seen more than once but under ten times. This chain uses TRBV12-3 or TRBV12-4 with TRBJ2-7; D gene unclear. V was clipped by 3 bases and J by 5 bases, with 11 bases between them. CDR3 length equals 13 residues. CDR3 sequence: CASSFWLSDEQYF. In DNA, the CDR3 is TGTGCCAGCAGTTTCTGGCTATCTGACGAGCAGTACTTC.

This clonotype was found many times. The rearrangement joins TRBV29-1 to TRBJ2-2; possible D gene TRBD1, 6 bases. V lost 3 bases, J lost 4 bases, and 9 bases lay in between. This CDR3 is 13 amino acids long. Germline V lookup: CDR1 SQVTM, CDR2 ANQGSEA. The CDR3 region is CSVEGALTGELFF. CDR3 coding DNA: TGCAGCGTTGAGGGGGCCCTCACCGGGGAGCTGTTTTTT.

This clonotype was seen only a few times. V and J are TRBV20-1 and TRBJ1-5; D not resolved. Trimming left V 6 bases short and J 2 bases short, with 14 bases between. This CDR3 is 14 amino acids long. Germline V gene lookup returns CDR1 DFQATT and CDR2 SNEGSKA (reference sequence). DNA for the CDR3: TGCAGTGCAAAAAAATTTGGTGGCAATCAGCCCCAGCATTTT. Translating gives CSAKKFGGNQPQHF.

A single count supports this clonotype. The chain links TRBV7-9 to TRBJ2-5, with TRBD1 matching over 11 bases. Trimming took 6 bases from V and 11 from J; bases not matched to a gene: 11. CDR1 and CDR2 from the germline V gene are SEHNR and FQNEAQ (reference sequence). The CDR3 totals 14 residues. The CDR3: CASRDRGLPDTQYF. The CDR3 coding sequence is TGTGCCAGCAGGGACAGGGGGCTTCCAGATACGCAGTACTTC.

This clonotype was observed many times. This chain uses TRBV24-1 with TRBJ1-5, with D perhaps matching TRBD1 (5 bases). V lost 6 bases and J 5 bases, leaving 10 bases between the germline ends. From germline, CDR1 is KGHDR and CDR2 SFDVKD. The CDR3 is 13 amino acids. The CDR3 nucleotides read TGTGCCACCAGTTGGGGGGGGGATCAGCCCCAGCATTTT. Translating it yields CATSWGGDQPQHF.

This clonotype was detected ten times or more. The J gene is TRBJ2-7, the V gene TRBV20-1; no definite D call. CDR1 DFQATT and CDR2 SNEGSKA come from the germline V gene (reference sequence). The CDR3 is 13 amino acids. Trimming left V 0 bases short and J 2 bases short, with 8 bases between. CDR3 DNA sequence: TGCAGTGCTAGAGAGGCAGCTACCTACGAGCAGTACTTC. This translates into CSAREAATYEQYF.

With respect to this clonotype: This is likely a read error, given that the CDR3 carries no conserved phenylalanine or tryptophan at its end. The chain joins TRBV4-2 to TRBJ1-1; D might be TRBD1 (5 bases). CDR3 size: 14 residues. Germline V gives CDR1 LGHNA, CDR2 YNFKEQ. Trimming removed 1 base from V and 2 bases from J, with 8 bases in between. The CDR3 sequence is CASSQGGPNTEAFL. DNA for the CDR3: TGTGCCAGCAGCCAAGGGGGCCCAAACACTGAAGCTTTCCTT.

The CDR3 nucleotides read TGTGCCAGCCGCGGGACCGATAACCAAGAGACCCAGTACTTC. It yields the protein CASRGTDNQETQYF. This chain uses TRBV19 with TRBJ2-5; maybe TRBD2 (6 bases). Trimming pared 9 bases from V and 0 bases from J, leaving 14 bases between. This CDR3 is 14 amino acids long. Germline assignment: CDR1 LNHDA and CDR2 SQIVND (reference sequence).

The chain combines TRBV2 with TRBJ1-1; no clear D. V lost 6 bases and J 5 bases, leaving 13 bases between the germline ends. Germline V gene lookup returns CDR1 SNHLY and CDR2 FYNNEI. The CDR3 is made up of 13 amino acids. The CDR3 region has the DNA TGTGCCAGCAGCCAAGGTTGGGTTACTGAAGCTTTCTTT. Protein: CASSQGWVTEAFF.

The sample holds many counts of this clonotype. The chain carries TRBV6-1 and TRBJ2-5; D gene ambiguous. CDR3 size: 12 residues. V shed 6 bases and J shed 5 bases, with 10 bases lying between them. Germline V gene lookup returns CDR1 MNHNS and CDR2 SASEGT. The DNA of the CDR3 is TGTGCCAGCAGCCCCCTTACGGAGACCCAGTACTTC. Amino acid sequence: CASSPLTETQYF.

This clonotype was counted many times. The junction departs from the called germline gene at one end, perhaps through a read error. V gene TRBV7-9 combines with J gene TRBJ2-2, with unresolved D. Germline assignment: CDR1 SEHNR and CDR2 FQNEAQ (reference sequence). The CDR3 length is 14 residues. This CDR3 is CASSPTVNTGELFF. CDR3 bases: TGTGCTAGCAGTCCCACGGTAAACACCGGGGAGCTGTTTTTT.

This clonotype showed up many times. The CDR3 loop is CASSGRQLGETQYF. CDR3 sequence (DNA): TGTGCCAGCAGTGGGCGACAGTTGGGGGAGACCCAGTACTTC. The gene calls are TRBV12-3 or TRBV12-4 and TRBJ2-5, with a possible D match to TRBD1 (5 bases). Between the trimmed V and J ends, which lost 5 bases and 5 bases, there was a span of 15 bases. CDR3 size: 14 residues.

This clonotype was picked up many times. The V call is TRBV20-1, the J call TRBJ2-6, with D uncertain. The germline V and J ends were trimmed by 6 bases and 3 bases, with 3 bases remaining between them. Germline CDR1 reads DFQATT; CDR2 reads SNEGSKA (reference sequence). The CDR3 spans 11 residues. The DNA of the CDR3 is TGCAGTGCGAATGGGGCCAACGTCCTGACTTTC. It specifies CSANGANVLTF.

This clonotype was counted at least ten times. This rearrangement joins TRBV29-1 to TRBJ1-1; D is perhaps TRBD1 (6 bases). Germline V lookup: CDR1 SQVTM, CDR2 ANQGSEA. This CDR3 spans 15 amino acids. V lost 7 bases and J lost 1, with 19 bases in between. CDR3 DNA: TGCAGCGCTCTCTCCGACAGGCGGCAGAACACTGAAGCTTTCTTT. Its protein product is CSALSDRRQNTEAFF.

The CDR3 loop reads CAWMKQGALEQYF. CDR3 coding DNA: TGTGCCTGGATGAAACAGGGGGCGTTGGAGCAGTACTTC. The chain is built from TRBV25-1 and TRBJ2-7; 9 nucleotides line up with TRBD1. CDR1 and CDR2 (germline): MGHDK, SYGVNS. V trimming: 11 bases; J trimming: 7 bases; junction bases outside the gene matches: 12. The CDR3 sequence is 13 residues long.